This T cell receptor (beta chain) appears in the sequencing data of a study of blood T cell repertoires in COVID-19. Study-level background: The United States, Italy and Spain supplied acute and convalescent COVID-19 samples. Sample material is recorded as cDNA or gDNA derived from T cells, B-cell-depleted T cells, or PBMCs.

The CDR3 spans 13 residues. Trimming stripped 1 base from V and 2 bases from J, with 6 bases between. Per the germline V gene, CDR1 is SEHNR and CDR2 is FQNEAQ (reference sequence). In the study's own analysis: Amplification of reference gene primers provided the estimated nucleated cell counts. Data came from immunoSEQ multiplex PCR; TCRdb stores just in-frame clones and leaves some out. D and trimming come from the DNA, and the V and J calls and clone size come from that table. The sample includes some 100,000 clones, around 90% of them seen just once. The chain employs TRBV7-9 and TRBJ2-7; TRBD2 might be the D (5 bases). The clonotype was recovered from a man aged 65-85 years with acute or convalescent COVID-19. The sample was peripheral blood. CDR3 bases: TGTGCCAGCAGCTTAGAGACTACCTACGAGCAGTACTTC. Translation: CASSLETTYEQYF.